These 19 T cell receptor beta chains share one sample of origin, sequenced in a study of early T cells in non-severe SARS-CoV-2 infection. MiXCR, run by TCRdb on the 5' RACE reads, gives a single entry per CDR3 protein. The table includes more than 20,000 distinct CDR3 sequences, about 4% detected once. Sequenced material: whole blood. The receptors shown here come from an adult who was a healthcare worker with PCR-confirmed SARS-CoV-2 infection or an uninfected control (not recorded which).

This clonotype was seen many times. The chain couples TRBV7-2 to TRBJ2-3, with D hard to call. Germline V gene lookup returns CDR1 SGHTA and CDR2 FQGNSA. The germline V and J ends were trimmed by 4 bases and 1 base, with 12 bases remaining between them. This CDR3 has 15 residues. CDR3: CASSSRVAGTDTQYF. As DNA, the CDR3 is TGTGCCAGCAGCTCCCGGGTGGCAGGCACAGATACGCAGTATTTT.

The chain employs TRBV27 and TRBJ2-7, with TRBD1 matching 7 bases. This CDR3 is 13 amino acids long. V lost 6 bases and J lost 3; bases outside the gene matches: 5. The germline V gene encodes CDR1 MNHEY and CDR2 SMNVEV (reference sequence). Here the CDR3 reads CASSAGTDYEQYF. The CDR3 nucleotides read TGTGCCAGCAGCGCCGGGACAGACTACGAGCAGTACTTC.

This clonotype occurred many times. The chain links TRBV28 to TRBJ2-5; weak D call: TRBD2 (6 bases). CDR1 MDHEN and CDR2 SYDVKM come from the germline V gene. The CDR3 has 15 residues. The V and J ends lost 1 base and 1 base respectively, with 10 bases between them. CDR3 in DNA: TGTGCCAGCAGTTTATTAGGAGGGTCCCAAGAGACCCAGTACTTC. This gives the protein CASSLLGGSQETQYF.

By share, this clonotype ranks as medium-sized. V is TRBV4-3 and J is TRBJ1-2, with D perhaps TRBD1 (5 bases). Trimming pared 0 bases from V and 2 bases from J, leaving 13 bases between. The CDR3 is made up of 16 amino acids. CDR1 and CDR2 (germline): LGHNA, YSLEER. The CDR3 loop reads CASSQDWDPQNYGYTF. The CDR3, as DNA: TGCGCCAGCAGCCAAGATTGGGACCCACAGAACTATGGCTACACCTTC.

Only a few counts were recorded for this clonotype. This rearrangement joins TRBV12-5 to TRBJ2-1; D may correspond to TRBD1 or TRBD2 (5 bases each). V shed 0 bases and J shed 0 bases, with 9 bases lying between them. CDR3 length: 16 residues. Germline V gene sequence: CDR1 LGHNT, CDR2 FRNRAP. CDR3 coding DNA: TGTGCTAGTGGTTTGGTACTGGGACCCTCCTACAATGAGCAGTTCTTC. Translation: CASGLVLGPSYNEQFF. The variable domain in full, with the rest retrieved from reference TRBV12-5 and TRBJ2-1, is DARVTQTPRHKVTEMGQEVTMRCQPILGHNTVFWYRQTMMQGLELLAYFRNRAPLDDSGMPKDRFSAEMPDATLATLKIQPSEPRDSAVYFCASGLVLGPSYNEQFFGPGTRLTVL.

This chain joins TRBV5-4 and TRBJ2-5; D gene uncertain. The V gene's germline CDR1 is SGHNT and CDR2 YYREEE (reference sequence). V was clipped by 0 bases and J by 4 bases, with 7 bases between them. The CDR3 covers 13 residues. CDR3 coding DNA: TGTGCCAGCAGCTTGGAGGGCAGAGAGACCCAGTACTTC. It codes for CASSLEGRETQYF. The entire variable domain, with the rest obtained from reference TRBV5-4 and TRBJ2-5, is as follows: ETGVTQSPTHLIKTRGQQVTLRCSSQSGHNTVSWYQQALGQGPQFIFQYYREEENGRGNFPPRFSGLQFPNYSSELNVNALELDDSALYLCASSLEGRETQYFGPGTRLLVL.

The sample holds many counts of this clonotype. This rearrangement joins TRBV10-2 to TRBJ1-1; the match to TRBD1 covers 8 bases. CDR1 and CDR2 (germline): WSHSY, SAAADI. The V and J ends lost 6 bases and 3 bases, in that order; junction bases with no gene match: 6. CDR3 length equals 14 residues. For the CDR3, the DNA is TGCGCCAGCAGGTCGGGACAGGCCTACACTGAAGCTTTCTTT. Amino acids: CASRSGQAYTEAFF.

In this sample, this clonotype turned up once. CDR3 loop: CSASGLGRGTEAFF. DNA of the CDR3: TGCAGTGCTAGTGGCTTGGGGAGGGGCACTGAAGCTTTCTTT. The chain links TRBV20-1 to TRBJ1-1; possibly TRBD1 for D (5 bases). Trimming removed 3 bases from V and 4 bases from J, with 15 bases in between. CDR3 length equals 14 residues. The germline V gene has CDR1 DFQATT and CDR2 SNEGSKA (reference sequence).

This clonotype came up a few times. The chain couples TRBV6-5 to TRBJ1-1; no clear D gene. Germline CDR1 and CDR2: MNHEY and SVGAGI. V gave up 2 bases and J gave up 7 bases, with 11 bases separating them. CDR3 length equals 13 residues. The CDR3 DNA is TGTGCCAGCAGTTACAACTACGCCAATGAAGCTTTCTTT. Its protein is CASSYNYANEAFF.

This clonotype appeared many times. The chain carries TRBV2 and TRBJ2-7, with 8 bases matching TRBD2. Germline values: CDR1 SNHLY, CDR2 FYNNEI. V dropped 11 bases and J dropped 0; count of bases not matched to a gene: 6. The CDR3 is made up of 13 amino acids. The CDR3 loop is CAGGLERSYEQYF. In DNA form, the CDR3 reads TGTGCCGGGGGACTAGAGCGCTCCTACGAGCAGTACTTC.

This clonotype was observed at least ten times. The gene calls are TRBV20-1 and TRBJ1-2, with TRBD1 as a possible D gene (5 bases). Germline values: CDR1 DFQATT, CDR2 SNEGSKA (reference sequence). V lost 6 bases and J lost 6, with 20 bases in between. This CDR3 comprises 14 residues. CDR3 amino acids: CSATDNRGPNGYTF. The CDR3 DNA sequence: TGCAGTGCCACCGACAATCGGGGACCCAATGGCTACACCTTC.

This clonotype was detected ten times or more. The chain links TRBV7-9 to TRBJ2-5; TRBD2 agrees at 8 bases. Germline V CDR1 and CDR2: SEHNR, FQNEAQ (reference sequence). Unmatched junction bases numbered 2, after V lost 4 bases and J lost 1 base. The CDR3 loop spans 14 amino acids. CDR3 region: CASSSTSGQETQYF. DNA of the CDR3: TGTGCCAGCAGCTCTACTAGCGGCCAAGAGACCCAGTACTTC.

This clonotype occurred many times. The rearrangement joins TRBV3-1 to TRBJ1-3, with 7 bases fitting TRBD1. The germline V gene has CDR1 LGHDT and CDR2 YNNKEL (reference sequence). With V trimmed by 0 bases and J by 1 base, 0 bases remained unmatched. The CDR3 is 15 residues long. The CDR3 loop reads CASSQETGSGNTIYF. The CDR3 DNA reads TGTGCCAGCAGCCAAGAGACAGGGTCTGGAAACACCATATATTTT. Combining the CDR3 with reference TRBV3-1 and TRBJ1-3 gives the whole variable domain DTAVSQTPKYLVTQMGNDKSIKCEQNLGHDTMYWYKQDSKKFLKIMFSYNNKELIINETVPNRFSPKSPDKAHLNLHINSLELGDSAVYFCASSQETGSGNTIYFGEGSWLTVV.

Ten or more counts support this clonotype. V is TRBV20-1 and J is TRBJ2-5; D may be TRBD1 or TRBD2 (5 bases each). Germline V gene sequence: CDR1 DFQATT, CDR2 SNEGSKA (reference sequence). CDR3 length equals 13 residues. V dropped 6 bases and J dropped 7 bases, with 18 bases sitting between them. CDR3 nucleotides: TGCAGTGCCGATCGGGACGCCCAGGGGACCCAGTACTTC. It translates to CSADRDAQGTQYF.

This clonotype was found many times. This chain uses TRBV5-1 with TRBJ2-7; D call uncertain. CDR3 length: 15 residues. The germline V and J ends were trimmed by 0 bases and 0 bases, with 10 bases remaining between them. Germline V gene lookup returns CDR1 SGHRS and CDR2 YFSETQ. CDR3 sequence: CASSLEGVSSYEQYF. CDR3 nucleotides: TGCGCCAGCAGCTTGGAAGGCGTTAGCTCCTACGAGCAGTACTTC.

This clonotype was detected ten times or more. The CDR3 protein is CASSPELGEKLFF. The CDR3 DNA reads TGTGCCAGCTCACCGGAGCTGGGTGAAAAACTGTTTTTT. V is TRBV18 and J is TRBJ1-4; D ambiguous. Trimming stripped 3 bases from V and 7 bases from J, with 9 bases between. Germline V gene lookup returns CDR1 KGHSH and CDR2 LQKENI. The CDR3 covers 13 residues.

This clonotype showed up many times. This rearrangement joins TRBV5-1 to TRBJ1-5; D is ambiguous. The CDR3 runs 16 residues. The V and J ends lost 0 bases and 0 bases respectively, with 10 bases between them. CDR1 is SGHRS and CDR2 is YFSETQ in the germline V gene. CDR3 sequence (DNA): TGCGCCAGCAGCTTGGGTGGATTATCTAGCAATCAGCCCCAGCATTTT. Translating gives CASSLGGLSSNQPQHF.

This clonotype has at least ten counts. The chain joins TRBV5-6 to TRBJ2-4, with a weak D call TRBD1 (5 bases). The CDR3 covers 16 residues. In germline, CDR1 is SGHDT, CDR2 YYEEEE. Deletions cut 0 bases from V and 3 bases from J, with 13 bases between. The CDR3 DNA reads TGTGCCAGCAGCTTGGGGGTTGGGGCTGGCAAAAACATTCAGTACTTC. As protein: CASSLGVGAGKNIQYF.

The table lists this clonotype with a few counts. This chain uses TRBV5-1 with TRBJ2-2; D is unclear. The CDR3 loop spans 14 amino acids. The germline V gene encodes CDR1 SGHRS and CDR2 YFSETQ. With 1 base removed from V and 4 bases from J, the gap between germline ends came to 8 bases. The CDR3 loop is CASSLLASTGELFF. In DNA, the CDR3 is TGCGCCAGCAGCTTGTTGGCGAGCACCGGGGAGCTGTTTTTT. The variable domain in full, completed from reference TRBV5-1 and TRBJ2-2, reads KAGVTQTPRYLIKTRGQQVTLSCSPISGHRSVSWYQQTPGQGLQFLFEYFSETQRNKGNFPGRFSGRQFSNSRSEMNVSTLELGDSALYLCASSLLASTGELFFGEGSRLTVL.